The source of this T cell receptor beta chain is a study of metastatic and nonmetastatic thyroid tumors. Study context: Repertoire comparisons spanned blood and tumor or nodule tissue from malignant and benign thyroid patients.

This clone was seen only a few times. The target antigen is unknown. CDR3 length: 14 residues. In germline, CDR1 is MNHEY, CDR2 SMNVEV (reference sequence). Losses at the gene ends were 5 bases for V and 4 bases for J; bases not matched to a gene: 3. TCRdb reprocessed the PCR reads using MiXCR. The top ten clones hold 30% of a sample with fewer than 40,000 clones, more than 25% of them seen once. Thyroid surgery took place with no prior treatment in any patient. Study-wide findings and caveats: When malignant thyroid tumors were compared with benign nodules, TCR beta diversity was reportedly significantly higher in the malignant tumors. This held in both blood and tumor samples.

The sequenced sample was blood. This receptor was identified in a female donor with papillary thyroid cancer or a benign thyroid nodule (not recorded which). Some clones in this sample may be carry-over from other donors' samples. The J gene is TRBJ2-1, the V gene TRBV27; 9 nucleotides align to TRBD2. In nucleotides, the CDR3 is TGTGCCAGCAGTCCTAGCGGGAATTACAATGAGCAGTTCTTC. Its protein product is CASSPSGNYNEQFF.